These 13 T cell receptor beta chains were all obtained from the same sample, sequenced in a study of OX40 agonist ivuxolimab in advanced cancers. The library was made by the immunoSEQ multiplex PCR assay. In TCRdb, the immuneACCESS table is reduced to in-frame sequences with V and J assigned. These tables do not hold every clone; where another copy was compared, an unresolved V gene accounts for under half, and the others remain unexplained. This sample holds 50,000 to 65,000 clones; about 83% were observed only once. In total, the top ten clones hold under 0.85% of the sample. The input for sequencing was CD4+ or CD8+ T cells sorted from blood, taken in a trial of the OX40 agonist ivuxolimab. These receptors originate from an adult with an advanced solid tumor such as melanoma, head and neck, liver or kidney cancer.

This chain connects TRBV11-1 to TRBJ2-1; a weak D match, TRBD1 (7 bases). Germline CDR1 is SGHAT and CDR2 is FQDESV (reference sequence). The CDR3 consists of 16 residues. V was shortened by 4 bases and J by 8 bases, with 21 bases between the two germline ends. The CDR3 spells CASSSLTGWWGDEQFF. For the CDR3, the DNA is TGTGCCAGCAGCTCGCTGACAGGGTGGTGGGGGGATGAGCAGTTCTTC.

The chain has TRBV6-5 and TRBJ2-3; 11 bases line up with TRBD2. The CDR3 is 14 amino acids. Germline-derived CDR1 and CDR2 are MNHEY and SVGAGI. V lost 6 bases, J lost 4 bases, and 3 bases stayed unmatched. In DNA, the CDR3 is TGTGCCAGCAGGGTAGCGGGGGGGGCAGATACGCAGTATTTT. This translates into CASRVAGGADTQYF.

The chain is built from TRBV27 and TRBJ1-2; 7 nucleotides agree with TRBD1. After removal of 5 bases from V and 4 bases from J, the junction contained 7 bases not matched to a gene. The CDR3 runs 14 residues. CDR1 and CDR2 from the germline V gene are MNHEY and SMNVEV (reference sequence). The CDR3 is CASSLNRQGYGYTF. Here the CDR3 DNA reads TGTGCCAGCAGTCTAAACCGACAGGGCTATGGCTACACCTTC.

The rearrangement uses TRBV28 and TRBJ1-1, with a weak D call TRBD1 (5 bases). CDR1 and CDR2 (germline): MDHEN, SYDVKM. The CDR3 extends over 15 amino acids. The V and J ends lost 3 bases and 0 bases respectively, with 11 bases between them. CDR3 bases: TGTGCCAGCAGTTTTTACGGACACTTGAACACTGAAGCTTTCTTT. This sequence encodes CASSFYGHLNTEAFF. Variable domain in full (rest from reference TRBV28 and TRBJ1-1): DVKVTQSSRYLVKRTGEKVFLECVQDMDHENMFWYRQDPGLGLRLIYFSYDVKMKEKGDIPEGYSVSREKKERFSLILESASTNQTSMYLCASSFYGHLNTEAFFGQGTRLTVV.

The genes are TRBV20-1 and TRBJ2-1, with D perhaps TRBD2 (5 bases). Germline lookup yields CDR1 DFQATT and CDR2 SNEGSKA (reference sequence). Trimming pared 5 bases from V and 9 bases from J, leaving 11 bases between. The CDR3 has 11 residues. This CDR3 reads CSASRRGEQFF. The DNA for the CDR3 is TGCAGTGCTTCCAGACGGGGTGAGCAGTTCTTC.

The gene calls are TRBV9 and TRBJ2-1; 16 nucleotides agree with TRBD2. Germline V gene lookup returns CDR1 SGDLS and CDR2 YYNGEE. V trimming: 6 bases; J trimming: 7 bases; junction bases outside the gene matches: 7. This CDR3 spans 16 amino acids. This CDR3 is CASTQGTSGGANEQFF. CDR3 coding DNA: TGTGCCAGCACCCAGGGGACTAGCGGGGGGGCGAATGAGCAGTTCTTC.

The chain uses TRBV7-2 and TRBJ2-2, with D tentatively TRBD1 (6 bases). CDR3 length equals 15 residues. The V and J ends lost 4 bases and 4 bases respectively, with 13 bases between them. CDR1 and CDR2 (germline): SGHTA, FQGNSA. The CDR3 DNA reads TGTGCCAGCAGCTCACAGGGTAGTGGCACCGGGGAGCTGTTTTTT. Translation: CASSSQGSGTGELFF.

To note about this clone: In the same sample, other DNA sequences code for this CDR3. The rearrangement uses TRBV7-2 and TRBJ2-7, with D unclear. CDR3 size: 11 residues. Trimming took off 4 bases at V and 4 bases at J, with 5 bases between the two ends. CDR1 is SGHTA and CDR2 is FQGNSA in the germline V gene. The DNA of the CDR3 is TGTGCCAGCAGCTCCCGATACGAGCAGTACTTC. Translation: CASSSRYEQYF.

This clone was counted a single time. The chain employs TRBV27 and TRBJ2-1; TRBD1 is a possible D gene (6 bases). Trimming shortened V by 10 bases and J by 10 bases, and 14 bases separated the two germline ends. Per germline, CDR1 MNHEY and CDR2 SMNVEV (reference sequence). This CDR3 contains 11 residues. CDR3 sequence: CATSRGGEQFF. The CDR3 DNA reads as TGTGCCACATCCAGGGGCGGAGAGCAGTTCTTC.

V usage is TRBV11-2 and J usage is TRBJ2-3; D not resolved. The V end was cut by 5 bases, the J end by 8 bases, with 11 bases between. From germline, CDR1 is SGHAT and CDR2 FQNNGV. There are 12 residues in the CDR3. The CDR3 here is CASSQLTSTQYF. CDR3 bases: TGTGCCAGCAGCCAATTAACGAGTACGCAGTATTTT.

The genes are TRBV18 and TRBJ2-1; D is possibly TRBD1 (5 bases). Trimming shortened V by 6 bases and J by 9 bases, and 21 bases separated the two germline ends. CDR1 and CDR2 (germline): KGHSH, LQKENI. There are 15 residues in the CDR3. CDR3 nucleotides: TGTGCCAGCTCCGGCTCTAGAACAGCAAGGGGTGAGCAGTTCTTC. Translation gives CASSGSRTARGEQFF. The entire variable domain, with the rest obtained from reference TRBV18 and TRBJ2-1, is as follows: NAGVMQNPRHLVRRRGQEARLRCSPMKGHSHVYWYRQLPEEGLKFMVYLQKENIIDESGMPKERFSAEFPKEGPSILRIQQVVRGDSAAYFCASSGSRTARGEQFFGPGTRLTVL.

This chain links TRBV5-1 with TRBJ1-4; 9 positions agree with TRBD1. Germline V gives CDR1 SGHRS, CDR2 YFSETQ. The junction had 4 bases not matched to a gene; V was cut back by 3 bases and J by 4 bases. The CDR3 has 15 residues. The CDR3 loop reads CASSYRQGVNEKLFF. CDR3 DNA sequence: TGCGCCAGCAGCTATAGACAGGGGGTTAATGAAAAACTGTTTTTT.

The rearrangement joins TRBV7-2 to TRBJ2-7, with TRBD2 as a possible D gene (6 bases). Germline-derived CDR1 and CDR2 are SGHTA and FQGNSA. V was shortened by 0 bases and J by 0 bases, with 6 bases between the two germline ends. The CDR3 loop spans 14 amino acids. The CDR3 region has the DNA TGTGCCAGCAGCTTAGCGGGAGGCTCCTACGAGCAGTACTTC. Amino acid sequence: CASSLAGGSYEQYF. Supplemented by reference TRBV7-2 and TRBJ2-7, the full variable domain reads GAGVSQSPSNKVTEKGKDVELRCDPISGHTALYWYRQSLGQGLEFLIYFQGNSAPDKSGLPSDRFSAERTGGSVSTLTIQRTQQEDSAVYLCASSLAGGSYEQYFGPGTRLTVT.